This T cell receptor (beta chain) emerged from a study of T cell repertoires in cytomegalovirus infection. Study-wide context: Researchers turned to recently identified HLA-C-restricted CMV epitopes as well as well-studied HLA-B-restricted ones.

The CDR3 is made up of 15 amino acids. Trimming at V came to 6 bases and at J to 4 bases, leaving 10 bases not matched to a gene. TCRdb processed the reads anew with MiXCR; each CDR3 protein has one entry. The profile shows around 540,000 distinct CDR3 sequences, roughly a third of them singletons. This clonotype was seen more than once but under ten times. Its antigen is unidentified. This sequence joins TRBV12-3 or TRBV12-4 and TRBJ1-2; 8 bases agree with TRBD1. Specimen: cultured PBMCs, collected from culture after CMV antigen stimulation. This clonotype was obtained from a human donor in good health (CMV status not recorded). Some clones in this sample may be carry-over from other donors' samples. For the CDR3, the DNA is TGTGCCAGCAGATATGGACAGGGCTACGGCTATGGCTACACCTTC. Protein: CASRYGQGYGYGYTF.